The next 2 T cell receptor beta chains were all read from a single sample in a study of beta chain features in type 1 diabetes. The study reverse transcribed the entire isolated RNA, so it sequenced expressed TCRB transcripts. TCRdb's copy holds only in-frame clones and misses some; the assay was immunoSEQ multiplex PCR. Of 500,000 to 700,000 clones in the sample, about 16% were seen once. Source material: naive CD4+ T cells from blood. These receptors came from a man aged 18 to 30 in good health.

This clone was counted a few times. The chain recombines TRBV5-6 with TRBJ2-2; 8 nucleotides match TRBD2. Trimming took 2 bases from V and 2 from J; bases not matched to a gene: 2. Germline lookup yields CDR1 SGHDT and CDR2 YYEEEE. The CDR3 runs to 15 residues. The CDR3 DNA follows: TGTGCCAGCAGCTTCAGCGGGAGAAACACCGGGGAGCTGTTTTTT. The encoded protein is CASSFSGRNTGELFF.

This clone has more than one count but fewer than ten. This chain uses TRBV28 with TRBJ2-4; either TRBD1 or TRBD2 may fit D (6 bases each). Germline V CDR1 and CDR2: MDHEN, SYDVKM. Trimming took off 6 bases at V and 5 bases at J, with 17 bases between the two ends. The CDR3 is 15 amino acids. CDR3 in DNA: TGTGCCAGCAGCCAAATACAGGGAGGCGAAAACATTCAGTACTTC. Translating gives CASSQIQGGENIQYF.